A selection of T cell receptor beta chains follows, all from one sample in a study of PD-1 blockade in classical Hodgkin lymphoma. This table comes from immunoSEQ multiplex PCR, and its TCRdb copy is limited to in-frame clones, with some not included. This table has 20,000 or so clones, around 85% appearing once. This material consisted of peripheral blood mononuclear cells (PBMCs), taken at baseline. The receptors were sampled from a human donor with classical Hodgkin lymphoma. Each CDR3 is given with its conserved first and last residue. The D gene is left open where the match is weak. Clone size is shown for a subset of rows, as once, few, many or a class of expanded clone.

V gene	D gene	J gene	clone size	CDR3 protein	CDR3 DNA
TRBV9	NA	TRBJ2-2	NA	CASSLNTGELFF	TGTGCCAGCTCGCTAAACACCGGGGAGCTGTTTTTT
TRBV7-2	NA	TRBJ1-2	NA	CASSSSWTANYGYTF	TGTGCCAGCAGCTCCTCCTGGACAGCTAACTATGGCTACACCTTC
TRBV11-2	TRBD1	TRBJ1-4	NA	CASSLYARQGGYEKLFF	TGTGCCAGCAGCTTATACGCCCGACAGGGCGGGTATGAAAAACTGTTTTTT
TRBV7-2	NA	TRBJ2-2	NA	CASSLREETGELFF	TGTGCCAGCAGCTTGAGGGAAGAGACCGGGGAGCTGTTTTTT
TRBV19	NA	TRBJ1-2	NA	CASRGGSYGYTF	TGTGCCAGTAGAGGTGGCAGCTATGGCTACACCTTC
TRBV2	NA	TRBJ2-1	NA	CASSRSSYNEQFF	TGTGCCAGCAGCCGTAGCTCCTACAATGAGCAGTTCTTC
TRBV28	NA	TRBJ2-2	NA	CASSRYLGDTGELFF	TGTGCCAGCAGTCGTTACCTGGGGGACACCGGGGAGCTGTTTTTT
TRBV28	TRBD1	TRBJ1-2	NA	CASSLPSRQGWGGLGYTF	TGTGCCAGCAGTTTACCTAGCCGACAGGGATGGGGGGGACTGGGCTACACCTTC
TRBV28	NA	TRBJ1-2	NA	CASSLTRMRTNYGYTF	TGTGCCAGCAGTTTGACGCGGATGAGAACTAACTATGGCTACACCTTC
TRBV7-9	NA	TRBJ1-4	NA	CASSFRSSSDEKLFF	TGTGCCAGCAGCTTCCGCTCGAGCTCCGATGAAAAACTGTTTTTT
TRBV18	NA	TRBJ2-3	NA	CASSPPPGRPPYF	TGTGCCAGCTCACCCCCTCCGGGACGACCTCCGTATTTT
TRBV4-1	NA	TRBJ2-3	NA	CASSREVRAQYTQYF	TGCGCCAGCAGCCGAGAGGTCAGGGCACAATATACGCAGTATTTT
TRBV7-8	NA	TRBJ2-3	NA	CASSLGMSLPSPDTQYF	TGTGCCAGCAGCTTAGGAATGAGTTTACCGAGTCCTGATACGCAGTATTTT
TRBV7-9	NA	TRBJ2-2	NA	CASSLEGNPELFF	TGTGCCAGCAGCTTAGAGGGCAATCCCGAGCTGTTTTTT
TRBV19	NA	TRBJ1-1	few	CASSSRTVNTEAFF	TGTGCCAGTAGTTCTAGAACAGTGAACACTGAAGCTTTCTTT
TRBV5-6	NA	TRBJ2-7	once	CASSLSTSRSIYEQYF	TGTGCCAGCAGCTTAAGCACCTCCCGATCAATCTACGAGCAGTACTTT
TRBV2	NA	TRBJ2-7	NA	CASTKPFTYEQYF	TGTGCCAGCACCAAACCTTTTACCTACGAGCAGTACTTC
TRBV21-1	NA	TRBJ1-6	NA	CASSIRTGTVEPLHF	TGTGCCAGCAGCATACGAACCGGGACCGTCGAACCCCTCCACTTT
TRBV5-8	NA	TRBJ1-6	once	CASRITSSYNSPLHF	TGTGCCAGCAGGATAACGAGCTCCTATAATTCACCCCTCCACTTT
TRBV7-2	NA	TRBJ1-5	few	CASSVDINQPQHF	TGTGCCAGCAGCGTCGACATCAATCAGCCCCAGCATTTT
TRBV9	NA	TRBJ1-2	NA	CASSLAVNYGYTF	TGTGCCAGCAGCTTAGCGGTTAACTATGGCTACACCTTC
TRBV5-6	NA	TRBJ1-3	once	CASSLDVSYSGNTIYF	TGTGCCAGCAGCTTGGACGTCAGCTACTCTGGAAACACCATATATTTT
TRBV4-1	TRBD2	TRBJ2-1	NA	CASSQGTSGAYNEQFF	TGCGCCAGCAGCCAAGGGACTAGCGGGGCCTACAATGAGCAGTTCTTC
TRBV7-9	NA	TRBJ2-2	once	CASSPGGATGELFF	TGTGCCAGCAGCCCGGGCGGGGCGACCGGGGAGCTGTTTTTT
TRBV9	NA	TRBJ2-2	once	CASSVPGGTVGTGELFF	TGTGCCAGCAGCGTCCCTGGGGGGACAGTGGGCACCGGGGAGCTGTTTTTT
TRBV4-1	TRBD1	TRBJ2-2	once	CASSSTGGHTGELFF	TGCGCCAGCAGCTCGACAGGGGGTCACACCGGGGAGCTGTTTTTT
TRBV6-5	NA	TRBJ2-2	NA	CASSWGGELFF	TGTGCCAGCAGTTGGGGGGGGGAGCTGTTTTTT
TRBV7-2	NA	TRBJ2-6	NA	CASSLGGAGLSGANVLTF	TGTGCCAGCAGCTTAGGCGGGGCAGGCCTTTCTGGGGCCAACGTCCTGACTTTC
TRBV15	NA	TRBJ1-5	few	CATSREVGGGRQPQHF	TGTGCCACCAGCAGAGAGGTTGGCGGGGGGCGACAGCCCCAGCATTTT
TRBV6-6	TRBD2	TRBJ2-3	NA	CASSSIAGGSTDTQYF	TGTGCCAGCAGTTCAATAGCGGGGGGAAGCACAGATACGCAGTATTTT
TRBV6-5	NA	TRBJ1-6	NA	CASSYSSQINSPLHF	TGTGCCAGCAGTTACTCTTCACAGATTAATTCACCCCTCCACTTT
TRBV28	TRBD1	TRBJ2-7	NA	CASSSSWTGFLYEQYF	TGTGCCAGCAGTTCCTCGTGGACAGGCTTCCTCTACGAGCAGTACTTC
TRBV9	NA	TRBJ2-3	NA	CASSVARSTSTDTQYF	TGTGCCAGCAGCGTAGCTCGCTCTACTAGCACAGATACGCAGTATTTT
TRBV27	NA	TRBJ1-2	NA	CASSLSPWGAVRGYTF	TGTGCCAGCAGTTTATCGCCTTGGGGGGCAGTGAGAGGCTACACCTTC
TRBV28	NA	TRBJ1-2	few	CASSPRDYGYTF	TGTGCCAGCAGTCCCCGGGACTATGGCTACACCTTC
TRBV2	NA	TRBJ1-1	NA	CASSGGKVNTEAFF	TGTGCCAGCAGTGGAGGAAAGGTGAACACTGAAGCTTTCTTT
TRBV19	TRBD2	TRBJ2-7	once	CASSPGLADSYEQYF	TGTGCCAGTAGTCCGGGACTAGCGGACTCCTACGAGCAGTACTTC
TRBV7-2	NA	TRBJ1-5	NA	CASRPGVGGQPQHF	TGTGCCAGCAGACCCGGCGTTGGAGGTCAGCCCCAGCATTTT
TRBV30	NA	TRBJ1-5	NA	CAWSAGLGQPQHF	TGTGCCTGGAGCGCGGGCTTGGGGCAGCCCCAGCATTTT
TRBV18	NA	TRBJ2-5	NA	CASSPMIQETQYF	TGTGCCAGCTCACCTATGATCCAAGAGACCCAGTACTTC
TRBV5-1	NA	TRBJ1-1	few	CASSLRGGGTEAFF	TGCGCCAGCAGCTTGAGAGGGGGTGGTACTGAAGCTTTCTTT
TRBV4-3	NA	TRBJ1-5	NA	CASSQDRVSNQPQHF	TGCGCCAGCAGCCAAGACAGGGTCAGCAATCAGCCCCAGCATTTT
TRBV20-1	NA	TRBJ1-2	NA	CTWAVGLGYTF	TGCACCTGGGCGGTCGGCTTGGGCTACACCTTC
TRBV19	NA	TRBJ2-5	once	CASPRPPGEETQYF	TGTGCCAGCCCACGACCCCCCGGGGAAGAGACCCAGTACTTC
TRBV2	NA	TRBJ1-4	NA	CASKQDYNEKLFF	TGTGCCAGCAAACAGGATTATAATGAAAAACTGTTTTTT
TRBV6-5	NA	TRBJ1-2	NA	CATKQGASGYTF	TGTGCCACCAAACAGGGAGCCAGTGGCTACACCTTC
TRBV7-9	TRBD1	TRBJ1-2	NA	CASTSDRGSDGYTF	TGTGCCAGCACCAGCGACAGGGGGTCAGATGGCTACACCTTC
TRBV14	NA	TRBJ1-5	few	CASSRTGNQPQHF	TGTGCCAGCAGCAGGACAGGCAATCAGCCCCAGCATTTT
TRBV5-8	NA	TRBJ2-1	NA	CASSLGQARDEQFF	TGTGCCAGCAGCTTGGGACAGGCCAGGGATGAGCAGTTCTTC
TRBV6-1	TRBD1	TRBJ2-7	NA	CASSEDGTGGYEQYF	TGTGCCAGCAGTGAAGATGGGACAGGGGGCTACGAGCAGTACTTC
TRBV4-2	NA	TRBJ2-1	NA	CASSQDLSRGPPYNEQFF	TGTGCCAGCAGCCAAGATCTTTCGCGGGGGCCTCCCTACAATGAGCAGTTCTTC